Only a few counts were recorded for the clone carrying this TCR beta chain. Its target is unknown. Amplification of TCR beta CDR3 regions was performed using RNA transcripts as template. TCR CDR3 underwent first-round RT-PCR with the HTBI primer set. Each CDR3 protein is one row after TCRdb ran MiXCR on the multiplex PCR reads. The sample has roughly 750,000 distinct CDR3 sequences; about 16% are singletons. With a duration under 2 months, the hyperthyroidism was newly diagnosed in patients aged 18 to 65. The sample originates from a study of T cells in Graves' hyperthyroidism and ophthalmopathy. Study-wide context: Initial diagnosis, before any treatment, was when peripheral blood was collected.

General study results and limits: From stable hyperthyroidism, ophthalmopathy was set apart by a 13 V-J model. Peripheral blood also featured most of the thyroid clonotypes expanded above 0.001.

The germline V gene encodes CDR1 GTSNPN and CDR2 SVGIG (reference sequence). Trimming took 0 bases from V and 5 from J; bases not matched to a gene: 8. There are 17 residues in the CDR3. The sequence was collected from a young man with Graves' hyperthyroidism. Specimen: blood. This rearrangement joins TRBV30 to TRBJ2-2; TRBD2 agrees at 11 bases. CDR3 bases: TGTGCCTGGAGTGTAGTACTAGCGGGAGTGCGGACCGGGGAGCTGTTTTTT. This encodes CAWSVVLAGVRTGELFF.